This TCR beta chain was sequenced for a study of OX40 agonist ivuxolimab in advanced cancers. V was pared by 3 bases and J by 3 bases, with 15 bases between. CDR1 and CDR2 (germline): LNHDA, SQIVND (reference sequence). This CDR3 is built from 15 residues. This table comes from immunoSEQ multiplex PCR, and its TCRdb copy is limited to in-frame clones, with some not included. Found here are some 60,000 clones, approximately 91% of them singletons; the top ten hold around 2%. This chain connects TRBV19 to TRBJ2-7, with D possibly being TRBD1 (6 bases). The sequencing used CD4+ or CD8+ T cells sorted from blood, collected in a trial of the OX40 agonist ivuxolimab. This clonotype was obtained from an adult with an advanced solid tumor such as melanoma, head and neck, liver or kidney cancer. For the CDR3, the DNA is TGTGCCAGTAGTATGGTAGCAGGGGACCTCTACGAGCAGTACTTC. Translating it yields CASSMVAGDLYEQYF.